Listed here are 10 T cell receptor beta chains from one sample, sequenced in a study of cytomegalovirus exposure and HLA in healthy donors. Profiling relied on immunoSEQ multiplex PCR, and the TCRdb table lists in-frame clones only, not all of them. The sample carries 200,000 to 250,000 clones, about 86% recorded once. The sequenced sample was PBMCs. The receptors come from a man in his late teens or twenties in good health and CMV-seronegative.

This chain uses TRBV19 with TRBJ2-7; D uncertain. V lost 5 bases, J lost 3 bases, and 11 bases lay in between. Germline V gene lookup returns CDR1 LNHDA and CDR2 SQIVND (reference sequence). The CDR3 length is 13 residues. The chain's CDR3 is CASSPEQYYEQYF. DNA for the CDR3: TGTGCCAGTAGTCCAGAACAATACTACGAGCAGTACTTC.

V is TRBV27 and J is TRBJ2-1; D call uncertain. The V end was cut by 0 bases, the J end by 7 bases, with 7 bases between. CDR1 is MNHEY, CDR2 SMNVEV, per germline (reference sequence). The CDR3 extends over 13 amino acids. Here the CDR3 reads CASSLSPENEQFF. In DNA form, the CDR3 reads TGTGCCAGCAGTTTATCCCCCGAGAATGAGCAGTTCTTC.

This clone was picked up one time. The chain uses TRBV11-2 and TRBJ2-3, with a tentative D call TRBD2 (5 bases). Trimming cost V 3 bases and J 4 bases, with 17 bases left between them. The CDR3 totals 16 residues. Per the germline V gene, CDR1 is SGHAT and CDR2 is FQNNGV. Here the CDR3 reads CASSFIEGTPSDTQYF. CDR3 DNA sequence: TGTGCCAGCAGCTTTATAGAGGGAACCCCCTCAGATACGCAGTATTTT.

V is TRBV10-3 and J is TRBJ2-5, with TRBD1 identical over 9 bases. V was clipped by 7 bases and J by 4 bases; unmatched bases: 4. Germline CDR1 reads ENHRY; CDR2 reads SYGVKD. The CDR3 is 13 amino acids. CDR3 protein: CAIKGQGGETQYF. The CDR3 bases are TGTGCCATCAAGGGACAGGGAGGAGAGACCCAGTACTTC.

CDR3 coding DNA: TGTGCCAGCAGCTTAGTGGCTAGCGGGGGCACAGATACGCAGTATTTT. Translating gives CASSLVASGGTDTQYF. This sequence joins TRBV7-9 and TRBJ2-3; 9 bases line up with TRBD2. Unmatched junction bases numbered 3, after V lost 1 base and J lost 1 base. The CDR3 has 16 residues. Per the germline V gene, CDR1 is SEHNR and CDR2 is FQNEAQ (reference sequence).

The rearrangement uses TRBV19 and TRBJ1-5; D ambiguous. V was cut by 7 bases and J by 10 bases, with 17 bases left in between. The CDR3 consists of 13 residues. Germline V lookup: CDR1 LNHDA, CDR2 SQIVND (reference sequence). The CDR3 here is CASMGGVRSPQHF. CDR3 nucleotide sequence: TGTGCCAGTATGGGCGGGGTTAGGAGTCCCCAGCATTTT.

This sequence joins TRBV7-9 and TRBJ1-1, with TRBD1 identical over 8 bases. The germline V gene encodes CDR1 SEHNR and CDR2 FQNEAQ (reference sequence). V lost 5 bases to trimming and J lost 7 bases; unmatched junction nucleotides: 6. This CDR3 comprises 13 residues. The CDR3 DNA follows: TGTGCCAGCAGCCCGCAACAGGGGGGTGAAGCTTTCTTT. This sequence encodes CASSPQQGGEAFF.

Here the CDR3 reads CASSSLRGETQYF. DNA of the CDR3: TGTGCCAGCAGTTCGCTCAGGGGAGAGACCCAGTACTTC. J is TRBJ2-5 and V is TRBV7-3, with D maybe TRBD1 (6 bases). V was cut by 6 bases and J by 4 bases, with 12 bases left in between. The CDR3 sequence is 13 residues long. Germline V gene data show CDR1 as SGHTA and CDR2 as FQGTGA.

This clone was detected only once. The CDR3 DNA is TGTGCCAGCAGCTTAGGTTTCGGGGTGAATGAGCAGTTCTTC. This translates into CASSLGFGVNEQFF. This chain links TRBV13 with TRBJ2-1, with D perhaps TRBD2 (5 bases). There are 14 residues in the CDR3. Between the trimmed V and J ends, which lost 0 bases and 7 bases, there was a span of 10 bases. Germline V gives CDR1 PRHDT, CDR2 FYEKMQ (reference sequence). Complete variable domain (other parts from reference TRBV13 and TRBJ2-1): AAGVIQSPRHLIKEKRETATLKCYPIPRHDTVYWYQQGPGQDPQFLISFYEKMQSDKGSIPDRFSAQQFSDYHSELNMSSLELGDSALYFCASSLGFGVNEQFFGPGTRLTVL.

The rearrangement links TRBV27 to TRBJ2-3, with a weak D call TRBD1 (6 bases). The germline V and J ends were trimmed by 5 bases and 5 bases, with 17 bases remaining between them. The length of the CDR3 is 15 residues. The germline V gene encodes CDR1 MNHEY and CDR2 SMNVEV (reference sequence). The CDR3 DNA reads TGTGCCAGCAGTCTATTGCAGGGGATGGGAGATACGCAGTATTTT. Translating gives CASSLLQGMGDTQYF.